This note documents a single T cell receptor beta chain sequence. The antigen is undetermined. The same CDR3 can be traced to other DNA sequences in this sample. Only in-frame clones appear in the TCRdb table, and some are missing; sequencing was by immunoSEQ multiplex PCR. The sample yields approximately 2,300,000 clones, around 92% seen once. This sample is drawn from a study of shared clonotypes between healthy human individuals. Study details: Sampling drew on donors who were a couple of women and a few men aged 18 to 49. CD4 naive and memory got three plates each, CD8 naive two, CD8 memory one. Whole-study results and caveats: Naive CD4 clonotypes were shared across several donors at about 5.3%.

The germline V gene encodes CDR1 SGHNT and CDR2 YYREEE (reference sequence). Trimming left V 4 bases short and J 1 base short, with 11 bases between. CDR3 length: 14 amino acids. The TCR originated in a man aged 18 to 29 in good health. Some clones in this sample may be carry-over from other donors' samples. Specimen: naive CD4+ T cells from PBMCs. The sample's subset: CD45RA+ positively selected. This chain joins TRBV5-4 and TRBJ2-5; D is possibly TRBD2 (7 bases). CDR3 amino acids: CASSSGTIQETQYF. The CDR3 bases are TGTGCCAGCAGCAGCGGGACAATCCAAGAGACCCAGTACTTC.